A single sample is the source of the 3 T cell receptor beta chains below, sequenced in a study of shared clonotypes between healthy human individuals. Produced via immunoSEQ multiplex PCR; TCRdb's table is partial and in-frame only. In the table there are 730,000 or so clones, roughly 78% of which are singletons. The sample was memory CD4+ T cells sorted from blood. As for subset: CD45RA-negative fraction. The receptor source for this set is a woman aged 25 to 39 in good health.

The genes are TRBV4-1 and TRBJ2-3; TRBD2 matches 7 bases. This CDR3 region has 15 residues. Germline CDR1 is MGHRA and CDR2 is YSYEKL. The V and J ends lost 3 bases and 3 bases, in that order; junction bases with no gene match: 6. For the CDR3, the DNA is TGCGCCAGCAGCCAGCGGGAGATGTTGACAGATACGCAGTATTTT. Translating gives CASSQREMLTDTQYF.

This clone was found a few times. The V call is TRBV2, the J call TRBJ2-7; 8 nucleotides align to TRBD1. After removal of 6 bases from V and 6 bases from J, the junction contained 7 bases not matched to a gene. Germline values: CDR1 SNHLY, CDR2 FYNNEI. The CDR3 sequence is 13 residues long. The CDR3 nucleotides are TGTGCCAGCAGAGGACAGGGTGGGACCGAGCAGTACTTC. Encoded protein: CASRGQGGTEQYF.

This clone has only one observation. This chain uses TRBV6-5 with TRBJ1-5, with D perhaps matching TRBD1 (6 bases). Germline CDR1 and CDR2: MNHEY and SVGAGI. Deletions cut 4 bases from V and 4 bases from J, with 11 bases between. This CDR3 contains 14 residues. CDR3 amino acids: CASSLRGVNQPQHF. The CDR3 DNA reads TGTGCCAGCAGTTTAAGGGGGGTGAATCAGCCCCAGCATTTT.